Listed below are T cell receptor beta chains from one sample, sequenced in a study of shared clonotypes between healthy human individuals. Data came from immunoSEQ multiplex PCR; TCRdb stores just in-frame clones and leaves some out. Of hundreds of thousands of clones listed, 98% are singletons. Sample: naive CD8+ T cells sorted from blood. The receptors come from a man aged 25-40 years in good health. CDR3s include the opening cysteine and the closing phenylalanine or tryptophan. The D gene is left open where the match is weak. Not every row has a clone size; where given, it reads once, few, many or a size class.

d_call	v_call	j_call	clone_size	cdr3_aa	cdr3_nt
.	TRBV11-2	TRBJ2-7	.	CASSKGVSGSHYEQYF	TGTGCCAGCAGCAAAGGAGTAAGCGGCTCCCACTACGAGCAGTACTTC
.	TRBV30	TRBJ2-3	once	CAWSGTGTRRSTDTQYF	TGTGCCTGGAGTGGAACCGGGACCCGAAGGTCCACAGATACGCAGTATTTT
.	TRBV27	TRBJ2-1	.	CASSFFTRGKINEQFF	TGTGCCAGCAGTTTTTTCACGAGGGGTAAAATCAATGAGCAGTTCTTC
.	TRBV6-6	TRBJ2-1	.	CASRSADEQFF	TGTGCCAGCAGATCCGCCGATGAGCAGTTCTTC
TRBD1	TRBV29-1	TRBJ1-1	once	CSVYAGRGMVSNTEAFF	TGCAGCGTTTACGCAGGCAGGGGGATGGTAAGCAACACTGAAGCTTTCTTT
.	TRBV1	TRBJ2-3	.	CTGATDTQYF	TGCACCGGGGCCACAGATACGCAGTATTTT
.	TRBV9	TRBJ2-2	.	CASSVVVTGELFF	TGTGCCAGCAGCGTAGTAGTCACCGGGGAGCTGTTTTTT
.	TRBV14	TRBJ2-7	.	CASSQAGVDYEQYF	TGTGCCAGCAGCCAAGCAGGGGTGGACTACGAGCAGTACTTC
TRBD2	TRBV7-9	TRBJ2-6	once	CASMQREPGANVLTF	TGTGCCAGCATGCAGCGGGAACCTGGGGCCAACGTCCTGACTTTC
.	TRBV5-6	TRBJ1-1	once	CASSAPGGEAFF	TGTGCCAGCAGTGCGCCGGGTGGTGAAGCTTTCTTT
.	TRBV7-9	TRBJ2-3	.	CASSNEEADTQYF	TGTGCCAGCAGCAATGAGGAGGCAGATACGCAGTATTTT
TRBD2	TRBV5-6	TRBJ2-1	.	CASSLATSDWYNEQFF	TGTGCCAGCAGCTTGGCGACTAGCGATTGGTACAATGAGCAGTTCTTC
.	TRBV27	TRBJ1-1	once	CASSFGPNTEAFF	TGTGCCAGCAGTTTTGGACCAAACACTGAAGCTTTCTTT
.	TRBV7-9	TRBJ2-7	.	CASRRDNYEQYF	TGTGCCAGCCGCCGGGACAACTACGAGCAGTACTTC
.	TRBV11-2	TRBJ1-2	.	CASSLTQGANYGYTF	TGTGCCAGCAGCCTAACACAGGGAGCTAACTATGGCTACACCTTC
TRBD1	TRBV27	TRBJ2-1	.	CASSLGPIGTGSSYNEQFF	TGTGCCAGCAGTTTGGGGCCCATAGGGACAGGGAGCTCCTACAATGAGCAGTTCTTC
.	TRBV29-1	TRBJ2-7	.	CSVVARATEQYF	TGCAGCGTTGTGGCCAGGGCTACCGAGCAGTACTTC
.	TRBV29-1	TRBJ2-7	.	CSVVSSPLWEQYF	TGCAGCGTTGTGTCAAGCCCCCTTTGGGAGCAGTACTTC
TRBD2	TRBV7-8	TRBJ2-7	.	CASSLAGVAGGIEQYF	TGTGCCAGCAGCTTAGCGGGGGTAGCGGGAGGGATCGAGCAGTACTTC
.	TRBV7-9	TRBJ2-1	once	CASSPTLLEQGDEQFF	TGTGCCAGCAGCCCAACCTTACTCGAACAGGGCGATGAGCAGTTCTTC
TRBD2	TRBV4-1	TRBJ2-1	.	CASSQAIGGRREQFF	TGCGCCAGCAGCCAAGCGATAGGCGGGAGAAGAGAGCAGTTCTTC
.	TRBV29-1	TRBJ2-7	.	CSVVWGSYEQYF	TGCAGCGTTGTGTGGGGTTCCTACGAGCAGTACTTC
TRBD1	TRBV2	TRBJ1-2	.	CASTALGTGGADLPQTTF	TGTGCCAGCACCGCACTTGGGACAGGGGGCGCGGATTTACCGCAGACAACCTTC
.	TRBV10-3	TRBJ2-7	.	CAISEYEQKDYEQYF	TGTGCCATCAGTGAGTATGAGCAGAAAGACTACGAGCAGTACTTC
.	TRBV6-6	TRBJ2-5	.	CASSYSWERQETQYF	TGTGCCAGCAGTTACTCGTGGGAGCGGCAAGAGACCCAGTACTTC
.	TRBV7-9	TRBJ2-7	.	CASSSPQARAYEQYF	TGTGCCAGCAGCTCACCCCAGGCTAGGGCCTACGAGCAGTACTTC
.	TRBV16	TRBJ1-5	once	CASSQRELGSNQPQHF	TGTGCCAGCAGCCAGCGGGAGTTGGGTAGCAATCAGCCCCAGCATTTT
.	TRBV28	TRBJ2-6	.	CASSPPGDLANVLTF	TGTGCCAGCAGCCCACCTGGGGACTTGGCCAACGTCCTGACTTTC
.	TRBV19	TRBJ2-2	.	CASSPSGNTGELFF	TGTGCCAGTAGTCCCAGCGGAAACACCGGGGAGCTGTTTTTT
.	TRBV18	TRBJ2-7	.	CASSPRDTSYEQYF	TGTGCCAGCTCACCGCGGGACACCTCCTACGAGCAGTACTTC
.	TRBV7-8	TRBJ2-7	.	CASSLFGQGTSMYEQYF	TGTGCCAGCAGCTTATTCGGCCAGGGGACATCCATGTACGAGCAGTACTTC